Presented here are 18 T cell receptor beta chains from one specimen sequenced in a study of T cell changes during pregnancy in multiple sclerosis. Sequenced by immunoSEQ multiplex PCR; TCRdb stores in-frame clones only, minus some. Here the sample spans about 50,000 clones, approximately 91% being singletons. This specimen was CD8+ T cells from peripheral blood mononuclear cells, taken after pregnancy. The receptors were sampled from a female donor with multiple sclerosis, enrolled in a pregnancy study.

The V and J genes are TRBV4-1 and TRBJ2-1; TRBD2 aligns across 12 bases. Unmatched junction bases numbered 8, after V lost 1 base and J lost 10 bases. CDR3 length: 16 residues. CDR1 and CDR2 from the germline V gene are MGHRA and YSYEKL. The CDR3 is CASSQVGLAGLREQFF. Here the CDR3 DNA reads TGCGCCAGCAGCCAAGTTGGACTAGCGGGGTTGAGGGAGCAGTTCTTC.

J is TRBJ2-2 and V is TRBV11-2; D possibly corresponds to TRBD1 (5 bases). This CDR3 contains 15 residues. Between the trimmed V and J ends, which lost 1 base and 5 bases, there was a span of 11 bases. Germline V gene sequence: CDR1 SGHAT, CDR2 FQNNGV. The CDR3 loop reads CASSLAFGATGELFF. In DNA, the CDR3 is TGTGCCAGCAGCTTAGCCTTTGGGGCAACCGGGGAGCTGTTTTTT.

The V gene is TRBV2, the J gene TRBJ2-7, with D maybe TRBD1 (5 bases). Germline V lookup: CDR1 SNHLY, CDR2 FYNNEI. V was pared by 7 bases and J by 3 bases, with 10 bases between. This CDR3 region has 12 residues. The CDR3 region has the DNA TGTGCCAGCACCTCTAGGGGCTACGAGCAGTACTTC. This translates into CASTSRGYEQYF.

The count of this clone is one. CDR3: CASSGGGLVYGYTF. For the CDR3, the DNA is TGTGCCAGCTCAGGCGGGGGGCTGGTCTATGGCTACACCTTC. The chain employs TRBV2 and TRBJ1-2; the D gene is possibly TRBD1 (6 bases). Germline V lookup: CDR1 SNHLY, CDR2 FYNNEI. V lost 8 bases and J 4 bases, leaving 17 bases between the germline ends. The CDR3 runs to 14 residues.

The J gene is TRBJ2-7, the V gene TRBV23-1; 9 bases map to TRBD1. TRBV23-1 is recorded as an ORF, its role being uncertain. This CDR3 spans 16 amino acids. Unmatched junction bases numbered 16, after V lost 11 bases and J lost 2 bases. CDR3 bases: TGCGCCGTCCTCCCCATCCGGACAGGGGTAACCTACGAGCAGTACTTC. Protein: CAVLPIRTGVTYEQYF.

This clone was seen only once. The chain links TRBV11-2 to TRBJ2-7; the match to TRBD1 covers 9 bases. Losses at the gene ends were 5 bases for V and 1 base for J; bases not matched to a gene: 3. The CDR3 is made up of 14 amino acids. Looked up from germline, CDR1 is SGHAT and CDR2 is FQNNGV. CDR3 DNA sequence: TGTGCCAGCAGCCGCGGGACAGGGTCCTACGAGCAGTACTTC. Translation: CASSRGTGSYEQYF.

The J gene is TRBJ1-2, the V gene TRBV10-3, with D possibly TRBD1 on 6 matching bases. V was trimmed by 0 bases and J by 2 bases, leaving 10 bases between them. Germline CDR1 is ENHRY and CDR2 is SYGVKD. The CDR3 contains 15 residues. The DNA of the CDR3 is TGTGCCATCAGTGAGTCTGGGCAGGGGAACTATGGCTACACCTTC. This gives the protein CAISESGQGNYGYTF.

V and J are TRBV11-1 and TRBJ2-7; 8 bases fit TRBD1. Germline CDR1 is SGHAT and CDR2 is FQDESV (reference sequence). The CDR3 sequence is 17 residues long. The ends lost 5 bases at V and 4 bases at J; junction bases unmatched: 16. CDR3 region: CASSPPERQGAGYEQYF. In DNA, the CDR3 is TGTGCCAGCAGCCCTCCCGAAAGGCAGGGGGCAGGGTACGAGCAGTACTTC.

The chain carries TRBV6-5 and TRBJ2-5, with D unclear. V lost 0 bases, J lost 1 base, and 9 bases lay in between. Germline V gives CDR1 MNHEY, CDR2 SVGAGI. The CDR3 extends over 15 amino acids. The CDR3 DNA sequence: TGTGCCAGCAGTTACTCACTGACAAGCCAAGAGACCCAGTACTTC. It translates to CASSYSLTSQETQYF.

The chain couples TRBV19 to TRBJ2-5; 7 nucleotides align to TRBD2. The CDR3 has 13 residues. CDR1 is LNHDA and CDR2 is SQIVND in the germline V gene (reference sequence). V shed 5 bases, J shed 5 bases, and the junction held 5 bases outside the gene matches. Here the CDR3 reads CASSWGGWETQYF. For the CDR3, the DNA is TGTGCCAGTAGTTGGGGGGGATGGGAGACCCAGTACTTC.

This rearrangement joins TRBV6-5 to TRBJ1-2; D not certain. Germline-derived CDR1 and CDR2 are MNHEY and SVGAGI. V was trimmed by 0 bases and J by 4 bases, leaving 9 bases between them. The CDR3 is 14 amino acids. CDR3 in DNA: TGTGCCAGCAGTTACTCAGCCAGACTCTATGGCTACACCTTC. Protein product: CASSYSARLYGYTF.

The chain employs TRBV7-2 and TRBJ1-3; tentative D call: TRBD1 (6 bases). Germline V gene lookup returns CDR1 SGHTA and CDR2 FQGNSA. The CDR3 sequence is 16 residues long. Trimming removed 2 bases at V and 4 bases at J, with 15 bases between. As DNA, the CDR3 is TGTGCCAGCAGCTTAACCCACAGGGTGGAAGGAAACACCATATATTTT. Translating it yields CASSLTHRVEGNTIYF.

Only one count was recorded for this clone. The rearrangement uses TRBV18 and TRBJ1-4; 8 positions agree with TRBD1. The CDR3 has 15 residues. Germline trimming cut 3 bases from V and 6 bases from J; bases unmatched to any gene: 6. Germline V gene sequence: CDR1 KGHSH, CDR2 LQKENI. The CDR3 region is CASSPARGRYEKLFF. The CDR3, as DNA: TGTGCCAGCTCACCGGCCAGGGGGCGATATGAAAAACTGTTTTTT.

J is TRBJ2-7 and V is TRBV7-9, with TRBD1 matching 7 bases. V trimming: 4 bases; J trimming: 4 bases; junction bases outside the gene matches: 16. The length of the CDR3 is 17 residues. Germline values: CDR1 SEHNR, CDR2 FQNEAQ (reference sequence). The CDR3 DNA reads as TGTGCCAGCAGCTCGGCATCGGGGACAGCGGTGGATTACGAGCAGTACTTC. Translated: CASSSASGTAVDYEQYF.

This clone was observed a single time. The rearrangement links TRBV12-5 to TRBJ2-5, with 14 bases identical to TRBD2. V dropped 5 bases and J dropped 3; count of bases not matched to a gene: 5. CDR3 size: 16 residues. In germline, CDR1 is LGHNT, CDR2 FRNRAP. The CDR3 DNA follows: TGTGCTAGTGGTCGGACTAGCGGGGGGCTAAAAGAGACCCAGTACTTC. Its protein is CASGRTSGGLKETQYF.

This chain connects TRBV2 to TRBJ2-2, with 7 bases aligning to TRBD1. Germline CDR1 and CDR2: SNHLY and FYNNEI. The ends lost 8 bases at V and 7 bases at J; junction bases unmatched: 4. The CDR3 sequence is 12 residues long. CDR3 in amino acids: CASDRAGGELFF. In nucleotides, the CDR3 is TGTGCCAGCGACAGGGCGGGCGGGGAGCTGTTTTTT.

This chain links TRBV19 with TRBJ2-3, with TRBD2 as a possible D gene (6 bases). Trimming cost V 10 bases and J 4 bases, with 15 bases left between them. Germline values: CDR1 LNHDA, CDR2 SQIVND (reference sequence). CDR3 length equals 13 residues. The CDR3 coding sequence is TGTGCCACCCGGAGGGGTGGCGCAGATACGCAGTATTTT. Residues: CATRRGGADTQYF. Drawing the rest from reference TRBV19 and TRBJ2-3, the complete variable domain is DGGITQSPKYLFRKEGQNVTLSCEQNLNHDAMYWYRQDPGQGLRLIYYSQIVNDFQKGDIAEGYSVSREKKESFPLTVTSAQKNPTAFYLCATRRGGADTQYFGPGTRLTVL.

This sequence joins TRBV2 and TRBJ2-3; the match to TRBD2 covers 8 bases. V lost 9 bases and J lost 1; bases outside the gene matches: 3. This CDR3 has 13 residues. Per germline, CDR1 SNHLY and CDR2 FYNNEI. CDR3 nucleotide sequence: TGTGCCAGTACGGGGGGGGGCACAGATACGCAGTATTTT. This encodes CASTGGGTDTQYF.